Shown below are 15 T cell receptor beta chains from a single sample sequenced in a study of blood T cell repertoires in COVID-19. Data came from immunoSEQ multiplex PCR; TCRdb stores just in-frame clones and leaves some out. The top ten clones hold around 4.8% of a sample with fewer than 250,000 clones, about 88% of them seen once. Source material: peripheral blood. All receptors derive from a human donor in a cohort sampled during active COVID-19.

The chain has TRBV15 and TRBJ2-1, with D possibly matching TRBD2 (7 bases). The germline gives CDR1 LNHNV, CDR2 YYDKDF (reference sequence). The V and J ends lost 0 bases and 6 bases respectively, with 21 bases between them. This CDR3 spans 18 amino acids. This CDR3 reads CATSRDLGQGRVRNEQFF. Here the CDR3 DNA reads TGTGCCACCAGCAGAGATTTGGGCCAGGGGAGGGTCCGCAATGAGCAGTTCTTC.

This chain connects TRBV5-4 to TRBJ1-4; D gene uncertain. V shed 3 bases and J shed 8 bases, with 17 bases lying between them. CDR1 is SGHNT and CDR2 is YYREEE in the germline V gene (reference sequence). The CDR3 has 15 residues. In nucleotides, the CDR3 is TGTGCCAGCAGCTCGGATCGAGGGAAAGGCGAAAAACTGTTTTTT. It translates to CASSSDRGKGEKLFF.

This chain connects TRBV5-1 to TRBJ2-2; 7 bases map to TRBD2. V trimming: 2 bases; J trimming: 0 bases; junction bases outside the gene matches: 4. CDR3 size: 16 residues. Germline V gives CDR1 SGHRS, CDR2 YFSETQ. CDR3 in amino acids: CASSFLAVPNTGELFF. CDR3 DNA: TGCGCCAGCAGCTTTCTAGCGGTACCGAACACCGGGGAGCTGTTTTTT.

DNA of the CDR3: TGTGCCAGCAGCTTCGCGGGTGAGCAGTACTTC. This gives the protein CASSFAGEQYF. This chain connects TRBV2 to TRBJ2-7, with a possible D match to TRBD2 (5 bases). The CDR3 is made up of 11 amino acids. Trimming shortened V by 6 bases and J by 7 bases, and 10 bases separated the two germline ends. Germline CDR1 SNHLY, CDR2 FYNNEI.

The chain uses TRBV5-1 and TRBJ2-2; D is undetermined. Germline V gene data show CDR1 as SGHRS and CDR2 as YFSETQ. V dropped 5 bases and J dropped 4 bases, with 9 bases sitting between them. The CDR3 is 13 amino acids. CDR3 nucleotide sequence: TGCGCCAGCAGTGTTCCGGGCACCGGGGAGCTGTTTTTT. The encoded protein is CASSVPGTGELFF.

V is TRBV6-2 or TRBV6-3 and J is TRBJ2-1, with 7 bases aligning to TRBD1. This CDR3 has 15 residues. Germline CDR1 and CDR2: MNHEY and SVGEGT. With V trimmed by 0 bases and J by 3 bases, 2 bases remained unmatched. CDR3 DNA sequence: TGTGCCAGCAGTTACTCGACAGGGCTCTACAATGAGCAGTTCTTC. Translation gives CASSYSTGLYNEQFF.

This chain joins TRBV6-5 and TRBJ1-5, with D perhaps matching TRBD1 (6 bases). CDR1 is MNHEY, CDR2 SVGAGI, per germline. V was cut by 6 bases and J by 1 base, with 10 bases left in between. The CDR3 is 14 residues long. As DNA, the CDR3 is TGTGCCAGCAGGGGCGGGGGCAGCAATCAGCCCCAGCATTTT. Translated: CASRGGGSNQPQHF.

The CDR3 bases are TGTGCCAGCAGTCAGGACAGGGGGCGCGGAGAGACCCAGTACTTC. It codes for CASSQDRGRGETQYF. This sequence joins TRBV28 and TRBJ2-5; 11 bases align to TRBD1. In germline, CDR1 is MDHEN, CDR2 SYDVKM. V shed 5 bases, J shed 4 bases, and the junction held 6 bases outside the gene matches. This CDR3 comprises 15 residues.

The gene calls are TRBV9 and TRBJ2-1; 7 bases fit TRBD2. The CDR3 has 14 residues. V gave up 4 bases and J gave up 2 bases; unmatched junction bases: 3. In germline, CDR1 is SGDLS, CDR2 YYNGEE. As DNA, the CDR3 is TGTGCCAGCAGCAGACGGGGGGCCTACAATGAGCAGTTCTTC. Amino acid sequence: CASSRRGAYNEQFF.

The chain is built from TRBV10-3 and TRBJ1-2; 8 positions match TRBD1. The J segment lost 4 bases and the V segment lost 2 bases, leaving 6 bases of the junction unmatched. CDR3 length: 15 amino acids. In germline, CDR1 is ENHRY, CDR2 SYGVKD. The CDR3 DNA sequence: TGTGCCATCAGTGAGAGGACAGGGAGTAGCTATGGCTACACCTTC. Encoded protein: CAISERTGSSYGYTF.

The J gene is TRBJ2-7, the V gene TRBV9; D remains unclear. Germline CDR1 and CDR2: SGDLS and YYNGEE. Trimming removed 4 bases from V and 12 bases from J, with 20 bases in between. The CDR3 has 13 residues. DNA of the CDR3: TGTGCCAGCAGCTCTCGAGATTTCCCCCGAGGGTACTTC. Amino acid sequence: CASSSRDFPRGYF.

This clone appeared a few times. This chain links TRBV5-1 with TRBJ1-2; TRBD1 agrees at 10 bases. Germline trimming cut 2 bases from V and 7 bases from J; bases unmatched to any gene: 11. This CDR3 is 16 amino acids long. Germline V lookup: CDR1 SGHRS, CDR2 YFSETQ. The CDR3 sequence: CASSLGQGDPIGGYTF. CDR3 coding DNA: TGCGCCAGCAGCTTAGGACAGGGGGATCCCATTGGTGGCTACACCTTC. The variable domain in full, with the rest retrieved from reference TRBV5-1 and TRBJ1-2, is KAGVTQTPRYLIKTRGQQVTLSCSPISGHRSVSWYQQTPGQGLQFLFEYFSETQRNKGNFPGRFSGRQFSNSRSEMNVSTLELGDSALYLCASSLGQGDPIGGYTFGSGTRLTVV.

The rearrangement uses TRBV5-4 and TRBJ2-7; 13 bases line up with TRBD2. Germline loops: CDR1 SGHNT, CDR2 YYREEE (reference sequence). V shed 5 bases and J 2 bases; nucleotides not matched to a gene: 10. The CDR3 contains 17 residues. This chain's CDR3 is CASSRLTTSGRPYEQYF. In DNA form, the CDR3 reads TGTGCCAGCAGTCGCCTCACGACTAGCGGGAGGCCCTACGAGCAGTACTTC.

The chain combines TRBV5-6 with TRBJ1-2; TRBD1 agrees at 8 bases. This CDR3 spans 11 amino acids. Per germline, CDR1 SGHDT and CDR2 YYEEEE. V lost 4 bases to trimming and J lost 14 bases; unmatched junction nucleotides: 7. In DNA form, the CDR3 reads TGTGCCAGCAGCACGACAGGGGTGAATACCTTC. Residues: CASSTTGVNTF.

For this clone: One end of the junction is discordant with germline, which a read error may explain. This rearrangement joins TRBV6-2 or TRBV6-3 to TRBJ2-7; perhaps TRBD1 as D (5 bases). The germline V gene has CDR1 MNHEY and CDR2 SVGEGT. The CDR3 is 16 residues long. The CDR3 region has the DNA TGTGCCAGCAGTTACCCGGCCAACAGGCTCTCCCACGAGCAGTACTTC. This gives the protein CASSYPANRLSHEQYF.